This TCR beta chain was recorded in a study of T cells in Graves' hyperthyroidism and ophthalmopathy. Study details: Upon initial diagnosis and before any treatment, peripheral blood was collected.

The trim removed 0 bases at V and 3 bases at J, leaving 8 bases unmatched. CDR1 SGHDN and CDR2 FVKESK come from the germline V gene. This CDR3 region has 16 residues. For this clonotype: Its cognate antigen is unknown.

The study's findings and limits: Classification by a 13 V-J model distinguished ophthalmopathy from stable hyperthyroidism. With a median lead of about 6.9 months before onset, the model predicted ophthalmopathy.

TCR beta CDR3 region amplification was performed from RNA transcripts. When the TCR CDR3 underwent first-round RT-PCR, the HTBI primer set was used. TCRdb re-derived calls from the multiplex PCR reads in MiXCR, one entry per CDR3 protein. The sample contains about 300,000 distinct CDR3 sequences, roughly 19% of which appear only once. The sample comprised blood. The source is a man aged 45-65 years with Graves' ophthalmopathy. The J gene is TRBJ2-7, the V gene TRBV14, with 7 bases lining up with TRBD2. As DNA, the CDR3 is TGTGCCAGCAGCCAAGATTTGGGACTACCAAACTACGAGCAGTACTTC. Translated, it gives CASSQDLGLPNYEQYF.